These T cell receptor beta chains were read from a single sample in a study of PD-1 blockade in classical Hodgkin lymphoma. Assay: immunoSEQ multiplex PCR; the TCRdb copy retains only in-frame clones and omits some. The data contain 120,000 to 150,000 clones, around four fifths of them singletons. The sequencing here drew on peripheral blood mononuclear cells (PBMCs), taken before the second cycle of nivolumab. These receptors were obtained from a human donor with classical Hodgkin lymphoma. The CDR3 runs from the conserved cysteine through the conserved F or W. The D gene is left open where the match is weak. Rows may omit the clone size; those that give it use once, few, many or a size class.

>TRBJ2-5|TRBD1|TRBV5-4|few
CASSSGQQETQYF
TGTGCCAGCAGCTCGGGACAGCAAGAGACCCAGTACTTC
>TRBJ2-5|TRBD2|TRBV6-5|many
CASSRLAGGKTQYF
TGTGCCAGCAGTCGACTAGCGGGAGGGAAGACCCAGTACTTC
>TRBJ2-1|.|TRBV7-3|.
CASSLGNEQFF
TGTGCCAGCAGCTTGGGTAATGAGCAGTTCTTC
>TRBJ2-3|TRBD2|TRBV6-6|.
CASSLGRGSTDTQYF
TGTGCCAGCAGTTTGGGGCGGGGGAGCACAGATACGCAGTATTTT
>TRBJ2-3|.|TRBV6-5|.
CASSYSGQDTQYF
TGTGCCAGCAGTTACAGCGGGCAAGATACGCAGTATTTT
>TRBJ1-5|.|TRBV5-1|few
CASRLASNQPQHF
TGCGCCAGCAGGTTAGCGAGCAATCAGCCCCAGCATTTT
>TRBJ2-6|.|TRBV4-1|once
CASSQDSSSGANVLTF
TGCGCCAGCAGCCAAGACTCGTCATCTGGGGCCAACGTCCTGACTTTC
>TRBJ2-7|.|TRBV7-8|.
CASSLVGGLSYEQYF
TGTGCCAGCAGCTTAGTTGGGGGACTCTCCTACGAGCAGTACTTC
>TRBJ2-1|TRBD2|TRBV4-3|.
CASSQVLAGLTYNEQFF
TGCGCCAGCAGCCAAGTTCTAGCGGGATTAACCTACAATGAGCAGTTCTTC
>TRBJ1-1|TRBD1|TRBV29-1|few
CSVETGGMANTEAFF
TGCAGCGTTGAGACAGGGGGCATGGCGAACACTGAAGCTTTCTTT
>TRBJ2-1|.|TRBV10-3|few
CAMGTSSYNEQFF
TGTGCCATGGGGACCAGCTCCTACAATGAGCAGTTCTTC
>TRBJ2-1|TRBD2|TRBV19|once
CASASGSRSYNEQFF
TGTGCCAGTGCTAGCGGGAGTAGGTCCTACAATGAGCAGTTCTTC
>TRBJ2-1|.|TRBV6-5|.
CASRISQNPYNEQFF
TGTGCCAGCAGGATTTCTCAGAACCCCTACAATGAGCAGTTCTTC
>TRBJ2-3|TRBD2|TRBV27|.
CASWTSGTDTQYF
TGTGCCAGCTGGACTAGCGGCACAGATACGCAGTATTTT
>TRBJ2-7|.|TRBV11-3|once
CASSLPGTPSYEQYF
TGTGCCAGCAGCCTCCCCGGGACACCGTCCTACGAGCAGTACTTC
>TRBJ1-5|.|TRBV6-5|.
CASSSGIYSNQPQHF
TGTGCCAGCAGCTCAGGGATCTATAGCAATCAGCCCCAGCATTTT
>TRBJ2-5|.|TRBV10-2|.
CASSEWETQYF
TGCGCCAGCAGTGAATGGGAGACCCAGTACTTC
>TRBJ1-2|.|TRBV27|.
CASSLSARVDGYTF
TGTGCCAGCAGTTTATCGGCCAGGGTTGATGGCTACACCTTC
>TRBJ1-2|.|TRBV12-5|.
CASGSRLPYGYTF
TGTGCTAGTGGGTCCAGGTTGCCCTATGGCTACACCTTC
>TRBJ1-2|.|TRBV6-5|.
CASSYSLSGYGYTF
TGTGCCAGCAGTTACTCCTTGTCTGGCTATGGCTACACCTTC
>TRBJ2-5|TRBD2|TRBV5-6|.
CASSLDWTSGQETQYF
TGTGCCAGCAGCTTGGATTGGACTAGCGGCCAAGAGACCCAGTACTTC
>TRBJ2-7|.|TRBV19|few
CASTPGASGFFYEQYF
TGTGCCAGTACCCCGGGGGCGTCAGGATTCTTCTACGAGCAGTACTTC
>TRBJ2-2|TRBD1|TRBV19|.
CASSIGPRGRTGELFF
TGTGCCAGTAGTATAGGACCCAGGGGGCGCACCGGGGAGCTGTTTTTT
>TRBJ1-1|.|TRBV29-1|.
CSVERGDGAFF
TGCAGCGTTGAACGGGGGGACGGAGCTTTCTTT
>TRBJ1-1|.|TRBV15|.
CATGLTAVNTEAFF
TGTGCCACCGGGTTAACGGCAGTGAACACTGAAGCTTTCTTT
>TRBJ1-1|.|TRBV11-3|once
CASSLDKYTEAFF
TGTGCCAGCAGCTTAGACAAGTACACTGAAGCTTTCTTT
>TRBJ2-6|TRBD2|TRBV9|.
CASSSRLAGGPQAGANVLTF
TGTGCCAGCAGCTCACGACTAGCGGGAGGGCCTCAGGCTGGGGCCAACGTCCTGACTTTC
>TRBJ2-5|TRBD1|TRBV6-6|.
CASRDLTGLETQYF
TGTGCCAGCAGAGATTTGACAGGGTTGGAGACCCAGTACTTC
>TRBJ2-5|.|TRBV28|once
CASRRGETQYF
TGTGCCAGCAGACGCGGGGAGACCCAGTACTTC
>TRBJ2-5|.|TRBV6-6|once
CASSNRGGRQETQYF
TGTGCCAGCAGTAACAGGGGAGGTCGGCAAGAGACCCAGTACTTC
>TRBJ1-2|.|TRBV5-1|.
CASSMQYDGSYTF
TGCGCCAGCAGCATGCAGTACGACGGGAGCTACACCTTC
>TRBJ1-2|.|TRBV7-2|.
CASSQTQESYGYTF
TGTGCCAGCAGCCAGACACAGGAGTCCTATGGCTACACCTTC
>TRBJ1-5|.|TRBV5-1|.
CASSPDTGQPQHF
TGCGCCAGCAGCCCTGATACGGGGCAGCCCCAGCATTTT
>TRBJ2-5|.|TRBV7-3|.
CASSFGGVGAETQYF
TGTGCCAGCAGCTTTGGTGGTGTGGGGGCAGAGACCCAGTACTTC
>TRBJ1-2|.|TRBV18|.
CASSPPSAGLYGYTF
TGTGCCAGCTCACCACCGTCTGCGGGGCTCTATGGCTACACCTTC
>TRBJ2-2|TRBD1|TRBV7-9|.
CASTLLGQGAAGELFF
TGTGCCAGCACCTTACTGGGACAGGGGGCCGCCGGGGAGCTGTTTTTT
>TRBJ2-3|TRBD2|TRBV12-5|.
CASGLGTSGDTQYF
TGTGCTAGTGGTTTGGGGACTAGCGGAGATACGCAGTATTTT
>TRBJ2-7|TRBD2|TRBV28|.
CASSLAWTSGWKTYEQYF
TGTGCCAGCAGTTTAGCGTGGACTAGCGGGTGGAAAACCTACGAGCAGTACTTC
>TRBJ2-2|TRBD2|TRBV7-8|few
CASSFSPSGGTGELFF
TGTGCCAGCAGCTTTTCCCCTTCGGGAGGGACCGGGGAGCTGTTTTTT
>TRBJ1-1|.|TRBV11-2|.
CASSSVRLNTEAFF
TGTGCCAGCAGCTCGGTCAGGTTGAACACTGAAGCTTTCTTT